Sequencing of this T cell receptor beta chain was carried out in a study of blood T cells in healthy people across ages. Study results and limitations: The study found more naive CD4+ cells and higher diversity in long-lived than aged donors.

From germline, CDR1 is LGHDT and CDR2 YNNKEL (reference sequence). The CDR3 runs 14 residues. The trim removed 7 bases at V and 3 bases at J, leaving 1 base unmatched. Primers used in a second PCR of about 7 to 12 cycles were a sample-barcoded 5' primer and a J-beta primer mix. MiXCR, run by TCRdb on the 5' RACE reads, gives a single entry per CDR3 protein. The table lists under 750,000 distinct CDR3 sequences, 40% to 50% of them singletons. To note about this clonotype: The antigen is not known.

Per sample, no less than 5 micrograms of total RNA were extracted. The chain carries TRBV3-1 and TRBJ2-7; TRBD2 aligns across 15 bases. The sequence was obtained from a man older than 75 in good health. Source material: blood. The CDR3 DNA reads TGTGCCAGCATGGGACTAGCGGGAGGCTACGAGCAGTACTTC. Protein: CASMGLAGGYEQYF.